Listed below are T cell receptor beta chains from one sample, sequenced in a study of blood T cell repertoires in COVID-19. Clones were read by immunoSEQ multiplex PCR, and TCRdb kept only the in-frame ones, dropping some. The table lists around 200,000 clones, 65% to 85% of them singletons. The source material was peripheral blood. The receptor set was obtained from a man between 40 and 49 years old with active or convalescent COVID-19. Both conserved end residues are part of each CDR3. Fields, in order: V gene, D gene, clone size, J gene, CDR3 protein, CDR3 DNA. The D gene is left open where the match is weak. A clone size is listed for some rows: how often the clone was seen (once, few, many), or a class if it is expanded.

TRBV4-1	TRBD1	NA	TRBJ1-4	CASSHGRDRGGNEKLFF	TGCGCCAGCAGCCACGGCCGGGACAGGGGCGGTAATGAAAAACTGTTTTTT
TRBV18	NA	NA	TRBJ1-2	CASSPSNMDGYTF	TGTGCCAGCTCACCATCCAACATGGATGGCTACACCTTC
TRBV5-1	NA	NA	TRBJ1-4	CASSSGDATNEKLFF	TGCGCCAGCAGCTCAGGTGATGCAACTAATGAAAAACTGTTTTTT
TRBV11-2	NA	NA	TRBJ1-2	CASSGGQKGYTF	TGTGCCAGCAGCGGCGGACAAAAGGGCTACACCTTC
TRBV18	NA	NA	TRBJ2-7	CASSPSQKMEQYF	TGTGCCAGCTCACCAAGTCAGAAAATGGAGCAGTACTTC
TRBV29-1	TRBD1	NA	TRBJ1-2	CSAMTGSDGYTF	TGCAGCGCTATGACAGGGTCCGATGGCTACACCTTC
TRBV10-3	TRBD1	NA	TRBJ2-3	CAIKKQGAHTDTQYF	TGTGCCATCAAAAAACAGGGGGCCCACACAGATACGCAGTATTTT
TRBV2	NA	NA	TRBJ2-2	CASSETGGELFF	TGTGCCAGCAGTGAAACGGGTGGGGAGCTGTTTTTT
TRBV24-1	TRBD2	NA	TRBJ2-2	CATSDFRGGANTGELFF	TGTGCCACCAGTGATTTCCGCGGGGGGGCGAACACCGGGGAGCTGTTTTTT
TRBV7-8	NA	NA	TRBJ1-2	CASSLGQDYGYTF	TGTGCCAGCAGCTTAGGGCAGGATTATGGCTACACCTTC
TRBV7-6	NA	NA	TRBJ2-2	CASSLPRGELFF	TGTGCCAGCAGCTTACCCAGGGGTGAGCTGTTTTTT
TRBV6-6	NA	NA	TRBJ1-3	CASSFNRGNTIYF	TGTGCCAGCAGTTTCAACAGGGGAAACACCATATATTTT
TRBV19	TRBD1	NA	TRBJ1-2	CASSLQGADYGYTF	TGTGCCAGTAGCCTACAGGGGGCTGATTATGGCTACACCTTC
TRBV11-2	NA	NA	TRBJ1-1	CASSLVGELNTEAFF	TGTGCCAGCAGCTTAGTTGGGGAGTTAAACACTGAAGCTTTCTTT
TRBV27	NA	NA	TRBJ2-3	CASSLSRGPTDTQYF	TGTGCCAGCAGTTTATCGCGCGGCCCCACAGATACGCAGTATTTT
TRBV25-1	TRBD2	NA	TRBJ2-7	CASSESVAGEVEQYF	TGTGCCAGCAGTGAATCGGTAGCGGGAGAGGTCGAGCAGTACTTC
TRBV3-1/TRBV3-2	NA	NA	TRBJ1-2	CASSQEGGGGYTF	TGTGCCAGCAGCCAAGAAGGCGGGGGCGGCTACACCTTC
TRBV3-1/TRBV3-2	TRBD1	NA	TRBJ1-5	CASSQAGQGQPQHF	TGTGCCAGCAGCCAAGCTGGACAGGGGCAGCCCCAGCATTTT
TRBV9	TRBD1	once	TRBJ1-1	CASSAGTANTEAFF	TGTGCCAGCAGCGCAGGGACAGCGAACACTGAAGCTTTCTTT
TRBV9	NA	NA	TRBJ2-1	CASAPPSAYSYNEQFF	TGTGCCAGCGCACCCCCTAGCGCATACTCCTACAATGAGCAGTTCTTC
TRBV24-1	TRBD1	NA	TRBJ1-5	CATSDGQGQPQHF	TGTGCCACCAGTGATGGACAGGGTCAGCCCCAGCATTTT
TRBV9	TRBD1	NA	TRBJ1-1	CASSLSGTGGTEAFF	TGTGCCAGCAGCTTATCCGGGACAGGCGGGACTGAAGCTTTCTTT
TRBV5-4	NA	NA	TRBJ1-1	CASSLQMNTEAFF	TGTGCCAGCAGCTTGCAGATGAACACTGAAGCTTTCTTT
TRBV7-9	TRBD1	NA	TRBJ1-6	CASSGTVQPLHF	TGTGCCAGCAGCGGGACAGTTCAACCCCTCCACTTT
TRBV28	NA	once	TRBJ1-2	CAVRTRDGYTF	TGTGCAGTACGGACTAGGGATGGCTACACCTTC
TRBV7-9	TRBD1	few	TRBJ1-2	CASSHRGNYGYTF	TGTGCCAGCAGCCACAGGGGAAACTATGGCTACACCTTC
TRBV5-5	NA	once	TRBJ1-3	CASSWGTPGNTIYF	TGTGCCAGCAGCTGGGGGACTCCTGGAAACACCATATATTTT
TRBV4-1	TRBD1	NA	TRBJ2-1	CASSLGQGPKGEQFF	TGCGCCAGCAGCTTGGGACAGGGCCCTAAGGGTGAGCAGTTCTTC
TRBV28	NA	NA	TRBJ2-7	CASSPRGRASYEQYF	TGTGCCAGCAGTCCTCGAGGTAGAGCCTCCTACGAGCAGTACTTC
TRBV11-3	TRBD2	NA	TRBJ2-1	CASSFASGGRNEQFF	TGTGCCAGCAGCTTCGCTAGCGGGGGAAGAAATGAGCAGTTCTTC
TRBV24-1	NA	few	TRBJ2-2	CATSDYRNTGELFF	TGTGCCACCAGTGATTATAGGAACACCGGGGAGCTGTTTTTT
TRBV19	TRBD1	NA	TRBJ2-1	CASSMADRAPYNEQFF	TGTGCCAGTAGTATGGCGGACAGGGCCCCCTACAATGAGCAGTTCTTC
TRBV4-3	TRBD1	NA	TRBJ1-2	CASSQDQTGWNGYTF	TGCGCCAGCAGCCAAGATCAGACAGGGTGGAATGGCTACACCTTC
TRBV6-5	NA	NA	TRBJ2-1	CASSYERPYNEQFF	TGTGCCAGCAGTTACGAGCGGCCCTACAATGAGCAGTTCTTC
TRBV19	TRBD1	NA	TRBJ1-1	CASNGQGKNTEAFF	TGTGCCAGTAACGGACAGGGCAAGAACACTGAAGCTTTCTTT
TRBV19	TRBD1	NA	TRBJ1-1	CASSSWDRGLSEAFF	TGTGCCAGTAGTAGTTGGGACAGGGGGCTTAGTGAAGCTTTCTTT
TRBV9	NA	NA	TRBJ2-2	CASSPSHRLNTGELFF	TGTGCCAGCAGCCCCAGCCACAGATTAAACACCGGGGAGCTGTTTTTT
TRBV4-1	NA	NA	TRBJ2-7	CARSHDGVLGGYEQYF	TGCGCCCGCAGCCACGACGGGGTTTTGGGAGGCTACGAGCAGTACTTC
TRBV19	NA	NA	TRBJ1-3	CASLGGGVFPGNTIYF	TGTGCCAGCCTCGGGGGAGGAGTTTTCCCAGGAAACACCATATATTTT
TRBV7-9	TRBD2	NA	TRBJ2-6	CASSPRRLGGSGANVLTF	TGTGCCAGCAGCCCGAGGAGGTTGGGAGGGTCCGGGGCCAACGTCCTGACTTTC
TRBV24-1	NA	NA	TRBJ1-5	CATSAPGGSQHF	TGTGCCACCAGTGCCCCGGGGGGGTCCCAGCATTTT
TRBV5-1	TRBD1	NA	TRBJ2-5	CASSLGTGQETQYF	TGCGCCAGCAGCTTAGGGACAGGCCAAGAGACCCAGTACTTC
TRBV6-5	TRBD1	NA	TRBJ2-1	CATRTGVFEQFF	TGTGCCACAAGGACAGGGGTATTTGAGCAGTTCTTC